This T cell receptor beta chain was sequenced for a study of T cell repertoires in cytomegalovirus infection. Background on the study: CMV infection plus the matching HLA type was flagged by public TCR beta signatures.

This clonotype was recorded many times. Its antigen is not known. MiXCR, run by TCRdb on the reads, gives a single entry per CDR3 protein. Of around 300,000 distinct CDR3 sequences in the sample, over 7.5% were seen once. Study-wide points: CMV carriers having the relevant HLA were flagged by cumulative public TCR beta family frequency. There were HLA-C-restricted CMV-specific TCR beta clonotypes dominating the ex vivo response.

J gave up 5 bases and V 6 bases, and 15 bases lay outside the gene matches. The CDR3 sequence is 16 residues long. The germline CDR1 and CDR2 sequences are SGHTA and FQGNSA. The specimen sequenced was PBMCs. V is TRBV7-2 and J is TRBJ2-5; TRBD2 matches 7 bases. The receptor comes from a human donor in good health (CMV status not recorded). Some clones in this sample may be carry-over from other donors' samples. This chain's CDR3 is CASSSSGVRSRETQYF. The CDR3, as DNA: TGTGCCAGCAGTTCGAGCGGGGTACGCTCCCGGGAGACCCAGTACTTC.